Below, 5 T cell receptor beta chains from the same sample are listed, as sequenced in a study of CD8 T cells in ankylosing spondylitis. TCRdb reprocessed the 5' RACE reads with MiXCR, giving one entry per CDR3 protein. The sample carries a few hundred thousand distinct CDR3 sequences, approximately 22% recorded once. The sequenced sample was blood, either unsorted or a sorted T cell fraction (not recorded which). Every receptor here comes from a male donor with ankylosing spondylitis or in good health (not recorded which).

Many counts were recorded for this clonotype. The chain employs TRBV12-3 or TRBV12-4 and TRBJ2-7, with a possible D match to TRBD2 (5 bases). V lost 3 bases and J lost 0, with 6 bases in between. The CDR3 sequence is 13 residues long. The CDR3 DNA follows: TGTGCCAGCAGTTTTGGGAGCTCCTACGAGCAGTACTTC. Translating it yields CASSFGSSYEQYF.

This sequence joins TRBV12-3 or TRBV12-4 and TRBJ2-2, with a possible D match to TRBD2 (6 bases). The V end was cut by 5 bases, the J end by 7 bases, with 14 bases between. The CDR3 totals 14 residues. CDR3: CASSARLEVGELFF. The CDR3 DNA sequence: TGTGCCAGCAGTGCGCGACTAGAAGTCGGGGAGCTGTTTTTT.

The chain combines TRBV7-9 with TRBJ2-3; maybe TRBD2 (5 bases). V shed 7 bases and J shed 3 bases, with 14 bases lying between them. Germline V gene data show CDR1 as SEHNR and CDR2 as FQNEAQ (reference sequence). This CDR3 has 14 amino acids. The CDR3 DNA reads as TGTGCCAGCACCTCCGGGGAAGTTACAGATACGCAGTATTTT. Translating gives CASTSGEVTDTQYF.

This clonotype has ten or more counts. This chain joins TRBV29-1 and TRBJ1-3; unclear D gene. Between the trimmed V and J ends, which lost 4 bases and 2 bases, there was a span of 3 bases. Germline V gene lookup returns CDR1 SQVTM and CDR2 ANQGSEA. The CDR3 runs to 11 residues. CDR3 sequence: CSVVAGNTIYF. The CDR3 DNA is TGCAGCGTTGTAGCTGGAAACACCATATATTTT.

This clonotype was counted between two and nine times. The chain couples TRBV12-3 or TRBV12-4 to TRBJ2-7, with 7 bases that match TRBD1. The ends lost 1 base at V and 2 bases at J; junction bases unmatched: 5. The CDR3 contains 15 residues. Here the CDR3 reads CASSLGDRAAYEQYF. The CDR3 bases are TGTGCCAGCAGTTTAGGAGACAGGGCGGCCTACGAGCAGTACTTC.